This T cell receptor (beta chain) stems from a study of T cells in Graves' hyperthyroidism and ophthalmopathy. V gave up 6 bases and J gave up 5 bases, with 13 bases separating them. CDR1 is SGHTA and CDR2 is FQGNSA in the germline V gene. This CDR3 spans 13 amino acids. Each ophthalmopathy patient scored at least 3 on the Clinical Activity Score and at least 4 on NOSPECS grade, with duration under 3 months. Diagnoses used clinical symptoms, serum thyroxine and TRAb, thyroid ultrasound and orbital computed tomography. TCR beta CDR3 region amplification was performed from RNA transcripts. The TCR CDR3 first-round RT-PCR relied on the HTBI primer set. One entry per CDR3 protein, called by TCRdb with MiXCR from the multiplex PCR reads. The sample includes 600,000 to 650,000 distinct CDR3 sequences, roughly 20% of them seen just once. This clonotype was seen repeatedly, ten times or more. Antigen: not known.

Study results and limitations: Model predictions of ophthalmopathy came a median about six months before onset.

The rearrangement links TRBV7-2 to TRBJ2-5; D unresolved. This sequence originates from a man aged 30-40 years with Graves' ophthalmopathy. The sample was blood. This CDR3 reads CASSPDPEETQYF. The CDR3, as DNA: TGTGCCAGCAGTCCCGATCCAGAGGAGACCCAGTACTTC.